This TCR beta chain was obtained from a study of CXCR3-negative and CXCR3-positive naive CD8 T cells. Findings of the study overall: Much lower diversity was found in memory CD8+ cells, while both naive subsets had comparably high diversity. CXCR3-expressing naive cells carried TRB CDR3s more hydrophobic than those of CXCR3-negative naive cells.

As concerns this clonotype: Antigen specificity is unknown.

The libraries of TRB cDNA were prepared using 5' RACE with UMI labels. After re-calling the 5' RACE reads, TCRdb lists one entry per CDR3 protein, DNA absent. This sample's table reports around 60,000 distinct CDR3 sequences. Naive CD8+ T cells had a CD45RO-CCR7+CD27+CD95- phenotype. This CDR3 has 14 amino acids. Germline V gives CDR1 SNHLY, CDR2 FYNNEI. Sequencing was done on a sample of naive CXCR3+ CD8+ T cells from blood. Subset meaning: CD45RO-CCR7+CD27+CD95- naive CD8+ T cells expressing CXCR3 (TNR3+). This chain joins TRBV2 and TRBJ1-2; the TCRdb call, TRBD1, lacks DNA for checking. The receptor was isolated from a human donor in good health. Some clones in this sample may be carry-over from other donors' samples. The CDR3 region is CASEGTGDISGYTF.